This T cell receptor (beta chain) was profiled in a study of CD8+ T cells in alopecia areata. Study summary: Administration of oral tofacitinib to treated patients was at 5 to 10 mg twice daily. General observations from the study: Sequences from scalp samples also cover resident alphabeta T cells of normal skin.

Comments on this clone: Its specificity is not known.

Treatment of the sample: oral pan-JAK inhibitor, 5-10 mg twice daily. Sequencing used cDNA as its template, made by extracting RNA and reverse transcribing it. TCRdb's copy holds only in-frame clones and misses some; the assay was immunoSEQ multiplex PCR. The sample has under 200,000 clones; about two thirds are singletons. CDR1 is SGHRS and CDR2 is YFSETQ in the germline V gene. This CDR3 region has 15 residues. V dropped 1 base and J dropped 5 bases, with 14 bases sitting between them. This sequence joins TRBV5-1 and TRBJ2-3, with TRBD1 as a possible D gene (6 bases). Sequenced material: CD4+ T cells sorted from blood, taken at week 4, from a patient treated with tofacitinib. The TCR sequence derives from a human donor with alopecia areata. The CDR3 spells CASSLWGLSGDTQYF. DNA of the CDR3: TGCGCCAGCAGCTTGTGGGGGCTCTCTGGAGATACGCAGTATTTT.